This is a list of T cell receptor beta chains from one sample in a study of CD8 T cells in Susac syndrome. TCRdb used MiXCR to reprocess the immunoSEQ multiplex PCR reads, holding one entry per CDR3 protein. Among some 150,000 distinct CDR3 sequences listed, approximately 96% were seen once. Sequencing was done on a sample of CD4+ T cells from PBMCs. The origin of the receptors is a human donor with Susac syndrome. Both conserved end residues are part of each CDR3. The D gene is left open where the match is weak. A row's size may be missing; if present it is once, few, many or a size class.

CDR3: CASSLGFAEAFF
DNA: TGTGCCAGCAGCCTAGGGTTTGCTGAAGCTTTCTTT
D: .
J: TRBJ1-1
size: .
V: TRBV11-2

CDR3: CASSWLGTSDETQYF
DNA: TGTGCCAGCAGTTGGTTGGGGACTAGCGACGAGACCCAGTACTTC
D: TRBD2
J: TRBJ2-5
size: .
V: TRBV12-3/TRBV12-4

CDR3: CASKEGPPDTQYF
DNA: TGTGCCAGCAAGGAGGGTCCTCCGGATACGCAGTATTTT
D: .
J: TRBJ2-3
size: .
V: TRBV6-6

CDR3: CSARIRPSGNTIYF
DNA: TGCAGTGCTAGGATCAGGCCGTCTGGAAACACCATATATTTT
D: .
J: TRBJ1-3
size: .
V: TRBV20-1

CDR3: CSVASTGNTEAFF
DNA: TGCAGCGTTGCTTCGACGGGGAACACTGAAGCTTTCTTT
D: .
J: TRBJ1-1
size: .
V: TRBV29-1

CDR3: CSAKPLAEETQYF
DNA: TGCAGTGCTAAACCGCTAGCCGAAGAGACCCAGTACTTC
D: .
J: TRBJ2-5
size: .
V: TRBV20-1

CDR3: CASSPSTGNTEAFF
DNA: TGTGCCAGCTCACCATCTACAGGCAACACTGAAGCTTTCTTT
D: .
J: TRBJ1-1
size: .
V: TRBV18

CDR3: CSARGQGSGNEQFF
DNA: TGCAGTGCCAGGGGACAGGGATCAGGAAATGAGCAGTTCTTC
D: TRBD1
J: TRBJ2-1
size: once
V: TRBV20-1

CDR3: CASSDHSYEQYF
DNA: TGTGCCAGCAGTGACCACAGTTACGAGCAGTACTTC
D: .
J: TRBJ2-7
size: once
V: TRBV2

CDR3: CASKRLAGYEQYF
DNA: TGTGCCAGCAAACGTCTAGCAGGATACGAGCAGTACTTC
D: .
J: TRBJ2-7
size: .
V: TRBV6-2/TRBV6-3

CDR3: CASSDLDGGGNIQYF
DNA: TGTGCCAGCAGTGACCTAGACGGAGGAGGAAACATTCAGTACTTC
D: .
J: TRBJ2-4
size: .
V: TRBV25-1

CDR3: CSAKDRGREKLFF
DNA: TGCAGTGCTAAGGACAGGGGGCGTGAAAAACTGTTTTTT
D: TRBD1
J: TRBJ1-4
size: .
V: TRBV20-1

CDR3: CASSMGGFGYTF
DNA: TGTGCCAGCAGCATGGGGGGGTTTGGCTACACCTTC
D: .
J: TRBJ1-2
size: .
V: TRBV9

CDR3: CASSEGAGGTNTGELFF
DNA: TGTGCCAGCAGTGAAGGAGCCGGGGGGACGAACACCGGGGAGCTGTTTTTT
D: TRBD2
J: TRBJ2-2
size: .
V: TRBV25-1